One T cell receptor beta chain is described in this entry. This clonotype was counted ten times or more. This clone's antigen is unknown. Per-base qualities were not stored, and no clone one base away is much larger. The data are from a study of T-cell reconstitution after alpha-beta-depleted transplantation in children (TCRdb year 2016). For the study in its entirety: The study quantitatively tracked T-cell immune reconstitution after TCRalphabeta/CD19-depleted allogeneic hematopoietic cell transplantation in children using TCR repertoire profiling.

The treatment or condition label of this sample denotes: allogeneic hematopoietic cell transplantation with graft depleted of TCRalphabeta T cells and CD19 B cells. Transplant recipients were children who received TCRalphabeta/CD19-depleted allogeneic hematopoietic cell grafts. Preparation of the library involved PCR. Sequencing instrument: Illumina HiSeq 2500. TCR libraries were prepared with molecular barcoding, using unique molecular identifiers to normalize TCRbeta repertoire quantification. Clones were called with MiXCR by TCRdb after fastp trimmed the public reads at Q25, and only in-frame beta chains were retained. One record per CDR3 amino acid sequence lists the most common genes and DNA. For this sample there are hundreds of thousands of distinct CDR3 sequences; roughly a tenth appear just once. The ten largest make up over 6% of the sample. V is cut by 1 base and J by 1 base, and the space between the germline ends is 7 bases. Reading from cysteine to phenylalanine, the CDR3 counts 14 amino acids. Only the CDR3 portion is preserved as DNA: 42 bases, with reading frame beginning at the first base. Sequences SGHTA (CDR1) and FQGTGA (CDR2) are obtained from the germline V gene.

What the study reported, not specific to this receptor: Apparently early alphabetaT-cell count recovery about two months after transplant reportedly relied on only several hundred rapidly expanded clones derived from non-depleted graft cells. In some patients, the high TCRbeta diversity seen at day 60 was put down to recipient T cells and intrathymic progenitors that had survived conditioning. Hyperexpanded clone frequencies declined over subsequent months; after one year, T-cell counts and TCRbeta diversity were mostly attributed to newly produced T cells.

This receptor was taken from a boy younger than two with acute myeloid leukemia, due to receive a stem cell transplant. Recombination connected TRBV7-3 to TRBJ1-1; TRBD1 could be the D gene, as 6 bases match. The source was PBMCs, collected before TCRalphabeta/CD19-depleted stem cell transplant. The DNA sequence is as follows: TGTGCCAGCAGCTTAAGGGGGCAGAACACTGAAGCTTTCTTT. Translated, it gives CASSLRGQNTEAFF.